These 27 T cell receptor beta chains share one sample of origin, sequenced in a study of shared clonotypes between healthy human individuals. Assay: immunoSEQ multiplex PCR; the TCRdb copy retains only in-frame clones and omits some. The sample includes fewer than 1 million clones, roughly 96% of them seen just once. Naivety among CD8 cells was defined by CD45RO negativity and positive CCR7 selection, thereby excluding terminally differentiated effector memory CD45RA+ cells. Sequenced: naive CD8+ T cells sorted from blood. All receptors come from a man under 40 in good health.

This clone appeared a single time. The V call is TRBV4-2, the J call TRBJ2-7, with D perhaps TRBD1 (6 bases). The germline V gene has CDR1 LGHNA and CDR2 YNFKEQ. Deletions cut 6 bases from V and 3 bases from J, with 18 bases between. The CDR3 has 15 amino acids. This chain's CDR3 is CASSLEPGDNYEQYF. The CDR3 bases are TGTGCCAGCAGTCTTGAACCCGGGGACAACTACGAGCAGTACTTC.

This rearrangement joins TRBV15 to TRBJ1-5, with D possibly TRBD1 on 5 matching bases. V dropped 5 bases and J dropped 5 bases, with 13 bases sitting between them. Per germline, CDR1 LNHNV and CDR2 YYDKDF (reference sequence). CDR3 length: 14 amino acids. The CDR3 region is CATSGPQGYQPQHF. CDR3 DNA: TGTGCCACCAGCGGACCCCAGGGATATCAGCCCCAGCATTTT.

CDR3 nucleotides: TGTGCCAGCAGCTCGAGACTAGCGGGGAACACCGGGGAGCTGTTTTTT. As protein: CASSSRLAGNTGELFF. The V and J genes are TRBV11-2 and TRBJ2-2, with 10 bases identical to TRBD2. With V trimmed by 4 bases and J by 1 base, 3 bases remained unmatched. The CDR3 extends over 16 amino acids. Per germline, CDR1 SGHAT and CDR2 FQNNGV.

The CDR3 coding sequence is TGCGCCAGCAGCTTAACAACCCCACAGGGGGGGAATGAAAAACTGTTTTTT. This sequence encodes CASSLTTPQGGNEKLFF. The chain employs TRBV5-1 and TRBJ1-4; 8 bases line up with TRBD1. After removal of 2 bases from V and 5 bases from J, the junction contained 11 bases not matched to a gene. This CDR3 has 17 residues. The germline V gene encodes CDR1 SGHRS and CDR2 YFSETQ. The full variable domain, its missing parts supplied by reference TRBV5-1 and TRBJ1-4, is KAGVTQTPRYLIKTRGQQVTLSCSPISGHRSVSWYQQTPGQGLQFLFEYFSETQRNKGNFPGRFSGRQFSNSRSEMNVSTLELGDSALYLCASSLTTPQGGNEKLFFGSGTQLSVL.

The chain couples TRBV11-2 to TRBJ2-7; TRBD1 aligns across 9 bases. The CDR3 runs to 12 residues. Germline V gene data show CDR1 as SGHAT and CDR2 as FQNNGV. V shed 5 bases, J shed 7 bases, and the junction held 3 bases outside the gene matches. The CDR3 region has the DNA TGTGCCAGCAGCAAGACAGGGGGGGAGCAGTACTTC. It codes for CASSKTGGEQYF.

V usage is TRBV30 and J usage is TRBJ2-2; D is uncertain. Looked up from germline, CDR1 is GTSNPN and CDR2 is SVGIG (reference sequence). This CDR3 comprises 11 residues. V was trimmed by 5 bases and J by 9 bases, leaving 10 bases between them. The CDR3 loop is CAWWIDRELFF. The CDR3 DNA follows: TGTGCCTGGTGGATCGACCGGGAGCTGTTTTTT.

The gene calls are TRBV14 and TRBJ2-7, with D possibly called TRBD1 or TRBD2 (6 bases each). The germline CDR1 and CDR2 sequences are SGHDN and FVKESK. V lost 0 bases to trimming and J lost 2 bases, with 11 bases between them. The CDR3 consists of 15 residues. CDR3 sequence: CASSQEGGPAYEQYF. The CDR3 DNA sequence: TGTGCCAGCAGCCAAGAAGGGGGGCCCGCCTACGAGCAGTACTTC.

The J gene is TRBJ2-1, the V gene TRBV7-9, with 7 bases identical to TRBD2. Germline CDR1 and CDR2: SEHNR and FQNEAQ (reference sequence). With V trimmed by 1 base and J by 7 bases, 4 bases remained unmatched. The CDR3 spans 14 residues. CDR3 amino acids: CASSLVAGDNEQFF. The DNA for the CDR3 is TGTGCCAGCAGCTTAGTGGCGGGAGATAATGAGCAGTTCTTC.

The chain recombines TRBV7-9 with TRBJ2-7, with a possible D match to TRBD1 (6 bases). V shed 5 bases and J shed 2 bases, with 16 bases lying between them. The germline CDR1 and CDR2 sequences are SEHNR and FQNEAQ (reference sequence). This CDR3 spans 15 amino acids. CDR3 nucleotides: TGTGCCAGCAGCACCCAGGGGACAAACGCCTACGAGCAGTACTTC. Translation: CASSTQGTNAYEQYF. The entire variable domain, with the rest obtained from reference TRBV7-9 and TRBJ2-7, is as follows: DTGVSQNPRHKITKRGQNVTFRCDPISEHNRLYWYRQTLGQGPEFLTYFQNEAQLEKSRLLSDRFSAERPKGSFSTLEIQRTEQGDSAMYLCASSTQGTNAYEQYFGPGTRLTVT.

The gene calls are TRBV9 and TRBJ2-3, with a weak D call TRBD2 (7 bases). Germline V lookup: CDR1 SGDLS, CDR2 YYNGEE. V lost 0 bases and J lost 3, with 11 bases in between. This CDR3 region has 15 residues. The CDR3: CASSVAGEGTDTQYF. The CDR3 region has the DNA TGTGCCAGCAGCGTAGCAGGGGAGGGGACAGATACGCAGTATTTT.

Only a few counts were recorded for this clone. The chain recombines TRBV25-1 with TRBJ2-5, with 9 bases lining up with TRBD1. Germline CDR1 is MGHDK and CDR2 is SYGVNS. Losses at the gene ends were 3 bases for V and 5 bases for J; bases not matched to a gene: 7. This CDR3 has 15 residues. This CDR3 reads CASSDSTGGLETQYF. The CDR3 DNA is TGTGCCAGCAGTGACTCGACAGGGGGACTGGAGACCCAGTACTTC.

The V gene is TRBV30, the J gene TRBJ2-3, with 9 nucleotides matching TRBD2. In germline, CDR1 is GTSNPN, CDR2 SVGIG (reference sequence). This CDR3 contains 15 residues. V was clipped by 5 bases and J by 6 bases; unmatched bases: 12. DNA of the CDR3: TGTGCCTGGGACGAGCGGCGGGAGGGCCGTGATACGCAGTATTTT. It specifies CAWDERREGRDTQYF.

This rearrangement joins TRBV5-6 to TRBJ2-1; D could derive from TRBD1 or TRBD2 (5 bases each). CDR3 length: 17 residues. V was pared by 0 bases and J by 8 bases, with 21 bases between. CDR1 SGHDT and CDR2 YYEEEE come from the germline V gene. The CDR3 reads CASSLAAGTNAVHEQFF. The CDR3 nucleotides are TGTGCCAGCAGCTTGGCCGCAGGGACCAATGCGGTCCATGAGCAGTTCTTC.

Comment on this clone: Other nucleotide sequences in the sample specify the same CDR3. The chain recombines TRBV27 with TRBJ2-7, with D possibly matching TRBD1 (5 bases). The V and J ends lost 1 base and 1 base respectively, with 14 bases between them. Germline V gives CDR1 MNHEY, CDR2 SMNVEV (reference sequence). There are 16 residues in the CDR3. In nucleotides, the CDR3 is TGTGCCAGCAGTTTATTGGGCACCCAGGGATCCTACGAGCAGTACTTC. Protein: CASSLLGTQGSYEQYF.

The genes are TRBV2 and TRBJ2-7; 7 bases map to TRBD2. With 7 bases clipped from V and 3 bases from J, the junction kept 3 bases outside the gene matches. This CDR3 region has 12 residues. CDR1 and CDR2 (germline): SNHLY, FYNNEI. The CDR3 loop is CASTGEGYEQYF. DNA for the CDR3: TGTGCCAGCACGGGGGAGGGCTACGAGCAGTACTTC.

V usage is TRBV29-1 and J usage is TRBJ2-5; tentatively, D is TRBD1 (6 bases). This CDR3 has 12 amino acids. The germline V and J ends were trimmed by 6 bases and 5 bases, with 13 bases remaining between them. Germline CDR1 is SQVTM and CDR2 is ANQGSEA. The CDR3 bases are TGCAGCGTAGCAACAGGGTTCGAGACCCAGTACTTC. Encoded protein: CSVATGFETQYF.

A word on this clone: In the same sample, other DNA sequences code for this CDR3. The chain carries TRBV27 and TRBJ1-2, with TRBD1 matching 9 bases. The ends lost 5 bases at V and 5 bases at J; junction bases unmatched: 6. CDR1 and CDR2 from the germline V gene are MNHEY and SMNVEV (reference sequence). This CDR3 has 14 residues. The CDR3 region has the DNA TGTGCCAGCAGTCCACTCGGACAGGGGTATGGCTACACCTTC. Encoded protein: CASSPLGQGYGYTF.

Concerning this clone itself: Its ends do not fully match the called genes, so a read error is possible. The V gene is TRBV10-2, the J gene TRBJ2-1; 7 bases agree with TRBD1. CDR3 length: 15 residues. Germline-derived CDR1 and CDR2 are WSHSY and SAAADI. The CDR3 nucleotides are TGCGCCAGCAATGAGGGGGCCTCAAGCTACAATGAGCAGTTCTTC. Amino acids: CASNEGASSYNEQFF.

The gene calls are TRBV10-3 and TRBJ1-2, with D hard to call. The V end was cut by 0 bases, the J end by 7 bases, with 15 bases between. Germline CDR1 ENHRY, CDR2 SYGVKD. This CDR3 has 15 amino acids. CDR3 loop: CAISESQFGYPGYTF. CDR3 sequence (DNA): TGTGCCATCAGTGAGTCACAGTTTGGATATCCTGGCTACACCTTC.

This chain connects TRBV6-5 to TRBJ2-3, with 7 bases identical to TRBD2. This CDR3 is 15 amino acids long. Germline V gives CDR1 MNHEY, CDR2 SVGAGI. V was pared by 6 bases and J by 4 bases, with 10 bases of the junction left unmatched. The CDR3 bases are TGTGCCAGCAGCCCCCGGGTAGCGGGCGCAGATACGCAGTATTTT. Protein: CASSPRVAGADTQYF.

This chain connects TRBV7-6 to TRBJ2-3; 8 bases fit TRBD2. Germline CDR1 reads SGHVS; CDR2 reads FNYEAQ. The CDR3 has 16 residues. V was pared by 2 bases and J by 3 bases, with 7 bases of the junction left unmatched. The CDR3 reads CASSLYTGGGTDTQYF. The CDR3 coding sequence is TGTGCCAGCAGCTTATATACGGGAGGGGGGACAGATACGCAGTATTTT.

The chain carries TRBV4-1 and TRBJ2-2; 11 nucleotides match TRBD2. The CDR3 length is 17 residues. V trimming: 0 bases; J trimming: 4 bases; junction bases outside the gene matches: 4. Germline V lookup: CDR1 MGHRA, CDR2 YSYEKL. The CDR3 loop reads CASSQEPLAGVTGELFF. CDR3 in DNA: TGCGCCAGCAGCCAAGAACCACTAGCGGGAGTCACCGGGGAGCTGTTTTTT.

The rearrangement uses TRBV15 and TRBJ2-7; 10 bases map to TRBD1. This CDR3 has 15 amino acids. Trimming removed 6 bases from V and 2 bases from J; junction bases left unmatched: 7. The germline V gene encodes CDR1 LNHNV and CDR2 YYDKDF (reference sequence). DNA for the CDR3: TGTGCCACCAGTCCTGCCGGGACAGGGGCCTACGAGCAGTACTTC. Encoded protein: CATSPAGTGAYEQYF.

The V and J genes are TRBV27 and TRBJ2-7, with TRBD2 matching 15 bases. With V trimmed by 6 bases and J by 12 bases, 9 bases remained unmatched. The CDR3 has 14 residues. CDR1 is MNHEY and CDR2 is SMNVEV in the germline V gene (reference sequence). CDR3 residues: CASSLGTSGRSPYF. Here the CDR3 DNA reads TGTGCCAGCAGCCTCGGGACTAGCGGGAGGTCTCCGTACTTC.

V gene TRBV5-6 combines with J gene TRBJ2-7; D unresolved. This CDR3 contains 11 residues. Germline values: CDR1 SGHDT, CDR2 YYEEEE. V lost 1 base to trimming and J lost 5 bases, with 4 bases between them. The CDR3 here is CASSLIHEQYF. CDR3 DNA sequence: TGTGCCAGCAGCTTGATCCACGAGCAGTACTTC.

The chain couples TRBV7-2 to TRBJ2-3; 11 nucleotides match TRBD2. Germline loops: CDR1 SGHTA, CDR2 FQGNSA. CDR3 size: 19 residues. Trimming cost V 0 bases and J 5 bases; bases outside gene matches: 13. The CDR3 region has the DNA TGTGCCAGCAGCTTAGCGGTGTCCTGGACTAGCGGGTTGGTAGATACGCAGTATTTT. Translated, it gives CASSLAVSWTSGLVDTQYF.

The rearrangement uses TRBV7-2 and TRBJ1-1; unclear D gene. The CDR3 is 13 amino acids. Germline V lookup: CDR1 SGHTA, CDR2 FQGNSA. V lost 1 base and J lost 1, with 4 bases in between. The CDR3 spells CASSLGRNTEAFF. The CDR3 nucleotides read TGTGCCAGCAGCTTAGGCAGGAACACTGAAGCTTTCTTT. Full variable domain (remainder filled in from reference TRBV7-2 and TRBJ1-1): GAGVSQSPSNKVTEKGKDVELRCDPISGHTALYWYRQSLGQGLEFLIYFQGNSAPDKSGLPSDRFSAERTGGSVSTLTIQRTQQEDSAVYLCASSLGRNTEAFFGQGTRLTVV.